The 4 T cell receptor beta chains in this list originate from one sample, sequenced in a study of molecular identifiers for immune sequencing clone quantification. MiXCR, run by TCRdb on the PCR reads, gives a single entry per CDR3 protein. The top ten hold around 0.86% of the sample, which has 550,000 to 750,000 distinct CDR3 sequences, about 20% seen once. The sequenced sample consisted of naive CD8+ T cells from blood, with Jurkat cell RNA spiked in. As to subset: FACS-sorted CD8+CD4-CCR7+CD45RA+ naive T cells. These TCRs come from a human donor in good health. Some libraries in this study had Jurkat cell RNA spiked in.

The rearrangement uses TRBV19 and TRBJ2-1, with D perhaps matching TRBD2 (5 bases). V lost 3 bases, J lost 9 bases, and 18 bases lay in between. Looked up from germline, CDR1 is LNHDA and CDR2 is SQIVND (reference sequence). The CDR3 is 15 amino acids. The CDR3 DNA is TGTGCCAGTAGTATGGGAACACGGGGTCCCCTTGAGCAGTTCTTC. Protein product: CASSMGTRGPLEQFF. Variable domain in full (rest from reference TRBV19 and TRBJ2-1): DGGITQSPKYLFRKEGQNVTLSCEQNLNHDAMYWYRQDPGQGLRLIYYSQIVNDFQKGDIAEGYSVSREKKESFPLTVTSAQKNPTAFYLCASSMGTRGPLEQFFGPGTRLTVL.

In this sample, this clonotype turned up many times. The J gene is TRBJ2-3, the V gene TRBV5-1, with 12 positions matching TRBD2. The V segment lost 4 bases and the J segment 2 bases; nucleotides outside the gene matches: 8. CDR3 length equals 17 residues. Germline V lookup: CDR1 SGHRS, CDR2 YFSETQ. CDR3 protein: CASSSGLAGPPTDTQYF. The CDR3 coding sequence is TGCGCCAGCAGCAGCGGACTAGCGGGGCCCCCCACAGATACGCAGTATTTT. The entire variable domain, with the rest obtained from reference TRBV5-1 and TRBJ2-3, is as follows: KAGVTQTPRYLIKTRGQQVTLSCSPISGHRSVSWYQQTPGQGLQFLFEYFSETQRNKGNFPGRFSGRQFSNSRSEMNVSTLELGDSALYLCASSSGLAGPPTDTQYFGPGTRLTVL.

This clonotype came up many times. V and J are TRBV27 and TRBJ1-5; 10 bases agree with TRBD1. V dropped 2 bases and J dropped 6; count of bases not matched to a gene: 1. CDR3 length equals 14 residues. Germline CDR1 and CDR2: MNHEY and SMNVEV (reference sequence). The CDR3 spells CASSLGTGAQPQHF. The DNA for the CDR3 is TGTGCCAGCAGTTTAGGGACAGGGGCTCAGCCCCAGCATTTT.

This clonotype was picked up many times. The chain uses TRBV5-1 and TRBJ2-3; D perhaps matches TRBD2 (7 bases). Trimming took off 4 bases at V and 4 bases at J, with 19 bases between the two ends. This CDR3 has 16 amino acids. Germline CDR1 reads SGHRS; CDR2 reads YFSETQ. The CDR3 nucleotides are TGCGCCAGCAGCCCGGTGGGGGGGGGCCCACCAGATACGCAGTATTTT. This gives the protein CASSPVGGGPPDTQYF.